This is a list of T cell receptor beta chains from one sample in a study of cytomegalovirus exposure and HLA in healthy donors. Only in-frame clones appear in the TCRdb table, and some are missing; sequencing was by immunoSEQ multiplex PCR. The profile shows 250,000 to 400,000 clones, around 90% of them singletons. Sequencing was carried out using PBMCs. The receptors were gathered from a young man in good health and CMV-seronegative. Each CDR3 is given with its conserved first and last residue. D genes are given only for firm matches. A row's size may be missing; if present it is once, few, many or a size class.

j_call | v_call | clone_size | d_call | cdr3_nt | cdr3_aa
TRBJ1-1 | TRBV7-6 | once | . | TGTGCCAGCAGCCCCGCGGGACTTGGAAACACTGAAGCTTTCTTT | CASSPAGLGNTEAFF
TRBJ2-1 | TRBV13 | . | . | TGTGCCAGCAGCCGTTACATCGAGCAGTTCTTC | CASSRYIEQFF
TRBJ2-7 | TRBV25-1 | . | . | TGTGCCAGCAGTGATTATGAGGCCTACGAGCAGTACTTC | CASSDYEAYEQYF
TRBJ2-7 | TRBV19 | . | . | TGTGCCAGTAGGGCGGGGAGCACTAGCTACGAGCAGTACTTC | CASRAGSTSYEQYF
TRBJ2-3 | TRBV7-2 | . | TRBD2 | TGTGCCAGCAGCATCCCCCGGACTAGCGGGGCCGGAGATACGCAGTATTTT | CASSIPRTSGAGDTQYF
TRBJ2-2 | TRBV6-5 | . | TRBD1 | TGTGCCAGCAGTTACTGGGGACAGATAGACACCGGGGAGCTGTTTTTT | CASSYWGQIDTGELFF
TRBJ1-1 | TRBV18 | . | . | TGTGCCAGCTCACCGATTGAGGGAAGGCCCGCGAACACTGAAGCTTTCTTT | CASSPIEGRPANTEAFF
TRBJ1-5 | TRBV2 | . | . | TGTGCCAGCAGTGGTAGGGGTGGACGAAGTCAGCCCCAGCATTTT | CASSGRGGRSQPQHF
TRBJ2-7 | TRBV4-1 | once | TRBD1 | TGCGCCAGCAGCCAAGAAGGTGTGGGGGACAGGGGCATGCACGAGCAGTACTTC | CASSQEGVGDRGMHEQYF
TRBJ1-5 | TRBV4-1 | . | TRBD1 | TGCGCCAGCAGCCAAGGCTCGACAGGGCGCAATCAGCCCCAGCATTTT | CASSQGSTGRNQPQHF
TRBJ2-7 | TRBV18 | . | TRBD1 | TGTGCCAGCTCACCATGGACAGGCATAGCGTACGAGCAGTACTTC | CASSPWTGIAYEQYF
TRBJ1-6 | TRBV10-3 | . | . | TGTGCCATCAGTGAGCGATTACAGCCATCCTATCATTCACCCCTCCACTTT | CAISERLQPSYHSPLHF
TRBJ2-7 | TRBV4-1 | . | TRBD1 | TGCGCCAGCAGCCAAGATGGGACAGGAGACTACGAGCAGTACTTC | CASSQDGTGDYEQYF
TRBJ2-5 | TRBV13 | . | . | TGTGCCAGCAGCTCCCGACAGTACCAGGAGACCCAGTACTTC | CASSSRQYQETQYF
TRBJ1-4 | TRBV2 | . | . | TGTGCCAGCATCGCCGTGCTCGTAAATGAGCGCGAAAAACTGTTTTTT | CASIAVLVNEREKLFF
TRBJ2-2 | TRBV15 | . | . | TGTGCCACTACGTTATGGACAACGAACACCGGGGAGCTGTTTTTT | CATTLWTTNTGELFF
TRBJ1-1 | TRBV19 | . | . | TGTGCCAGTAGTACCCGGACTTGGGAGACTTTCTTT | CASSTRTWETFF
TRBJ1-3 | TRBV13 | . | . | TGTGCCAGCAGCTTAAGCGGGGTATCCGGAAACACCATATATTTT | CASSLSGVSGNTIYF
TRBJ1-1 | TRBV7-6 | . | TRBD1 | TGTGCCAGCAGCCCATCCGGCCGGGACAGGGGGCAGCATGAAGCTTTCTTT | CASSPSGRDRGQHEAFF
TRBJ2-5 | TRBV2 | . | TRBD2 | TGTGCCAGGAAGACTAGCGGGTTTGAGACCCAGTACTTC | CARKTSGFETQYF
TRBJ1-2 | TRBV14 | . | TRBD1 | TGTGCCAGCAGCCCTGGACAGGCCAGACGTGGCTACACCTTC | CASSPGQARRGYTF
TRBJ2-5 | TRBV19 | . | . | TGTGCCAGTAGTATAGCTACCCAAGAGACCCAGTACTTC | CASSIATQETQYF
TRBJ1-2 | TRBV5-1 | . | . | TGCGCCAGCAGCCCGCAGGGTCCCTTCTATGGCTACACCTTC | CASSPQGPFYGYTF
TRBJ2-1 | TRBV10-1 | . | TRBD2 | TGCGCCAGCAGCCCTGGGGGGAGCGGGGGCCGCCTTGGCGAGTTCTTC | CASSPGGSGGRLGEFF
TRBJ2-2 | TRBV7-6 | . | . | TGTGCCAGCAGCTCCCGGACAGCCGGGGGGTCCGGGGAGCTGTTTTTT | CASSSRTAGGSGELFF
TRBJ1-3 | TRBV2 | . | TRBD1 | TGTGCCAGCAGTGAAGGAGTGGGACAGGGGAAAGCTGGAAACACCATATATTTT | CASSEGVGQGKAGNTIYF
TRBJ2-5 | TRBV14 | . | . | TGTGCCAGCAGCCGCGGGCCGTCGGGCTCAGAGACCCAGTACTTC | CASSRGPSGSETQYF
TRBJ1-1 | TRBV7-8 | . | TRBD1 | TGTGCCAGCAGCCCCCCGACAGGGGCTCGGACTGAAGCTTTCTTT | CASSPPTGARTEAFF
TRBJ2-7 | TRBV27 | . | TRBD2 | TGTGCCAGCCTTTCACCCGAGACTAGCGGGGGCACAACCTACGAGCAGTACTTC | CASLSPETSGGTTYEQYF
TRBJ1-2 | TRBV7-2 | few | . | TGTGCCAGCAGCTATCAGGGTCGTGGCTACACCTTC | CASSYQGRGYTF